The entry below gives a single T cell receptor (beta chain) sequence along with its context. The data derive from a study of blood T cell repertoires in COVID-19. Across the whole study: Some COVID-19 samples were acute and others convalescent; all came from the United States, Italy and Spain. T cells, B-cell-depleted T cells, or PBMCs provided the cDNA or gDNA that served as material.

Germline lookup yields CDR1 SGHRS and CDR2 YFSETQ. Trimming took off 5 bases at V and 3 bases at J, with 18 bases between the two ends. The CDR3 runs to 15 residues. In the original workflow: Reference gene primer amplification gave nucleated cell count estimates. Using immunoSEQ multiplex PCR, the repertoire was profiled, and TCRdb retains in-frame clones only, with some absent. That table supplies the V and J calls and clone size; D and trimming were determined from the DNA. The sample yields roughly 100,000 clones, approximately 87% seen once. The rearrangement joins TRBV5-1 to TRBJ2-7; TRBD2 is a possible D gene (5 bases). Sequencing used peripheral blood. This sequence was found in a human donor in a cohort sampled during active or convalescent COVID-19. CDR3 region: CASSLGQTSGYEQYF. The CDR3, as DNA: TGCGCCAGCAGTTTAGGGCAGACCAGCGGCTACGAGCAGTACTTC.